In this sample, the clone carrying this T cell receptor (beta chain) turned up many times. Indicated time point: healthy volunteer bleed at 2 weeks. Before extraction, the whole blood was not fractionated, and total RNA was taken from it. This entry belongs to a study of human T cells and chemical hapten exposure. Study background: From small differences in pooled library volume came most of the variation in per-sample TCR yields.

There are 17 residues in the CDR3. The trim removed 7 bases at V and 3 bases at J, leaving 14 bases unmatched. TCRdb re-derived calls from the RACE reads in MiXCR, one entry per CDR3 protein. The table records 28,000 or so distinct CDR3 sequences, 6.5% to 9% of them present only once. This TCR derives from a human donor in good health. Some clones in this sample may be carry-over from other donors' samples. The V call is TRBV12-3 or TRBV12-4, the J call TRBJ2-2, with 7 nucleotides matching TRBD1. Sequencing input: whole blood. The CDR3: CASTLNTGEIDTGELFF. In DNA form, the CDR3 reads TGTGCCAGCACTTTGAACACAGGGGAGATTGACACCGGGGAGCTGTTTTTT.